This T cell receptor (beta chain) was profiled in a study of cytomegalovirus exposure and HLA in healthy donors. The PCR used 60 Vbeta and 13 Jbeta primers. Produced via immunoSEQ multiplex PCR; TCRdb's table is partial and in-frame only. Counted here are over 150,000 clones, around 80% occurring once; the ten biggest clones make up roughly 10%. CDR3 length equals 15 residues. The trim removed 4 bases at V and 8 bases at J, leaving 8 bases unmatched. Per germline, CDR1 LGHNA and CDR2 YNFKEQ. The rearrangement links TRBV4-2 to TRBJ2-3, with TRBD2 matching 11 bases. The specimen was PBMCs. This receptor was taken from a man aged 18 to 35 in good health and CMV-seropositive. CDR3 nucleotide sequence: TGTGCCAGCAGCCCGGGACTAGCGGCCAGGGGTACGCAGTATTTT. Its translation is CASSPGLAARGTQYF.